This TCR beta chain was sequenced during a study of blood T cells in healthy people across ages. Study-wide findings and caveats: Whereas aged donors had fewer naive CD4+ cells, long-lived donors had more of them and higher diversity.

The CDR3 is made up of 15 amino acids. V lost 3 bases, J lost 10 bases, and 8 bases stayed unmatched. Germline assignment: CDR1 SQVTM and CDR2 ANQGSEA. This clonotype was seen at least ten times. Antigen: not known. Primers used in a second PCR of roughly 7 to 12 cycles were a sample-barcoded 5' primer and a J-beta primer mix. Per sample, CDR3-containing paired-end reads numbered at least 2.5 million. TCRdb reprocessed the 5' RACE reads with MiXCR, giving one entry per CDR3 protein. Of about 290,000 distinct CDR3 sequences listed, 27% are singletons. This chain connects TRBV29-1 to TRBJ2-1; 14 nucleotides line up with TRBD2. The material sequenced was blood. This clonotype was sampled from a woman in her 70s in good health. The CDR3 sequence: CSVDPGTSGSGEQFF. CDR3 in DNA: TGCAGCGTTGATCCAGGGACTAGCGGGAGCGGCGAGCAGTTCTTC.